These 32 T cell receptor beta chains share one sample of origin, sequenced in a study of shared clonotypes between healthy human individuals. Some clones are missing from TCRdb's copy, which holds only in-frame ones; the method was immunoSEQ multiplex PCR. In the table there are more than 550,000 clones, 72% of which are singletons. Sequences were obtained from memory CD4+ T cells sorted from blood. The subset: CD45RA-negative fraction. These receptors were collected from a woman aged 25 to 45 in good health.

This chain joins TRBV18 and TRBJ1-5; D unresolved. This CDR3 has 13 residues. Germline CDR1 and CDR2: KGHSH and LQKENI. With 4 bases removed from V and 4 bases from J, the gap between germline ends came to 8 bases. The CDR3 region is CASSRDPNQPQHF. The CDR3 bases are TGTGCCAGCTCACGTGACCCAAATCAGCCCCAGCATTTT.

The chain links TRBV21-1 to TRBJ2-1; TRBD2 is the table's D call, not checked against the DNA. TRBV21-1 is a pseudogene segment. There are 18 residues in the CDR3. In DNA form, the CDR3 reads TGTGCCAGCAGCAAGCGCTCTCGGGAGACTAGCGGATACAATGAGCAGTTCTTC. Translation gives CASSKRSRETSGYNEQFF.

The chain carries TRBV18 and TRBJ1-5; 8 bases are a match to TRBD1. V lost 4 bases to trimming and J lost 6 bases; unmatched junction nucleotides: 5. The CDR3 length is 14 residues. Germline V lookup: CDR1 KGHSH, CDR2 LQKENI. The CDR3 here is CASSLQGGTQPQHF. As DNA, the CDR3 is TGTGCCAGCTCACTACAGGGGGGCACTCAGCCCCAGCATTTT. Drawing the rest from reference TRBV18 and TRBJ1-5, the complete variable domain is NAGVMQNPRHLVRRRGQEARLRCSPMKGHSHVYWYRQLPEEGLKFMVYLQKENIIDESGMPKERFSAEFPKEGPSILRIQQVVRGDSAAYFCASSLQGGTQPQHFGDGTRLSIL.

V and J are TRBV7-9 and TRBJ2-5; 7 nucleotides match TRBD2. In germline, CDR1 is SEHNR, CDR2 FQNEAQ (reference sequence). The CDR3 has 14 residues. The V segment lost 7 bases and the J segment 3 bases; nucleotides outside the gene matches: 8. CDR3 loop: CASTRTRVEETQYF. The CDR3 bases are TGTGCCAGCACCCGGACTAGAGTAGAAGAGACCCAGTACTTC.

V gene TRBV5-1 combines with J gene TRBJ2-2, with a possible D match to TRBD2 (6 bases). This CDR3 has 15 amino acids. Trimming removed 4 bases at V and 7 bases at J, with 17 bases between. Per the germline V gene, CDR1 is SGHRS and CDR2 is YFSETQ. CDR3 in DNA: TGCGCCAGCAGCCCGGAGGGCCGGAGAAACGGGGAGCTGTTTTTT. This codes for CASSPEGRRNGELFF.

The CDR3 reads CASSPPATGGAYEQYF. DNA for the CDR3: TGTGCCAGCTCACCACCGGCGACAGGGGGGGCCTACGAGCAGTACTTC. This chain uses TRBV18 with TRBJ2-7, with TRBD1 identical over 9 bases. In germline, CDR1 is KGHSH, CDR2 LQKENI. This CDR3 comprises 16 residues. With V trimmed by 0 bases and J by 2 bases, 5 bases remained unmatched.

This chain links TRBV29-1 with TRBJ1-3, with 8 bases that match TRBD1. Germline values: CDR1 SQVTM, CDR2 ANQGSEA. This CDR3 has 15 amino acids. J lost 0 bases, V lost 7 bases, and 8 bases had no gene match. The CDR3 loop reads CSARGQANSGNTIYF. The DNA of the CDR3 is TGCAGCGCCCGGGGACAGGCGAACTCTGGAAACACCATATATTTT.

The chain uses TRBV14 and TRBJ2-5, with TRBD1 matching over 10 bases. CDR3 length: 14 amino acids. The germline gives CDR1 SGHDN, CDR2 FVKESK. V dropped 4 bases and J dropped 5; count of bases not matched to a gene: 4. In DNA, the CDR3 is TGTGCCAGCAGCCCGACAGGGGGCTTGGAGACCCAGTACTTC. It specifies CASSPTGGLETQYF.

The chain couples TRBV7-2 to TRBJ1-2; D call uncertain. The V and J ends lost 2 bases and 2 bases respectively, with 9 bases between them. CDR3 length equals 14 residues. The germline V gene has CDR1 SGHTA and CDR2 FQGNSA. CDR3 sequence (DNA): TGTGCCAGCAGCTTAATAGGACGGAACTATGGCTACACCTTC. This translates into CASSLIGRNYGYTF.

This clone was seen once. The J gene is TRBJ2-5, the V gene TRBV6-4; the D gene is possibly TRBD2 (6 bases). The J call may not be correct, given that the DNA end is closer to TRBJ2-7. The CDR3 is 12 residues long. The V gene's germline CDR1 is MRHNA and CDR2 SNTAGT. The CDR3: CATRGDGGEQYF. CDR3 bases: TGTGCCACCCGCGGGGATGGAGGCGAGCAGTACTTC.

This rearrangement joins TRBV11-3 to TRBJ2-1, with 9 bases lining up with TRBD1. With 3 bases clipped from V and 5 bases from J, the junction kept 5 bases outside the gene matches. CDR3 size: 15 residues. CDR1 is SGHNT and CDR2 is YENEEA in the germline V gene. The CDR3 region has the DNA TGTGCCAGCAGCTTCACCGGGACAGGGCACAATGAGCAGTTCTTC. It is translated as CASSFTGTGHNEQFF.

The V and J genes are TRBV6-6 and TRBJ1-5; maybe TRBD1 (5 bases). CDR3 length equals 14 residues. Per the germline V gene, CDR1 is MNHNY and CDR2 is SVGAGI (reference sequence). Trimming shortened V by 5 bases and J by 8 bases, and 16 bases separated the two germline ends. CDR3 DNA: TGTGCCAGCAGTCCAGCTAGGGGAAACGAGCCCCAGCATTTT. As protein: CASSPARGNEPQHF.

Turning to this clone: Other DNA sequences in the sample encode the same CDR3. The rearrangement joins TRBV5-1 to TRBJ1-3; D gene uncertain. The germline CDR1 and CDR2 sequences are SGHRS and YFSETQ. CDR3 length equals 16 residues. The ends were cut back, 0 bases at V and 0 bases at J, with 10 bases in the middle. The CDR3 DNA sequence: TGCGCCAGCAGCTTGGCCGGCAGCTCCTCTGGAAACACCATATATTTT. This gives the protein CASSLAGSSSGNTIYF.

This clone was observed a few times. This chain uses TRBV27 with TRBJ2-2; D not certain. CDR1 is MNHEY, CDR2 SMNVEV, per germline (reference sequence). V gave up 8 bases and J gave up 5 bases, with 15 bases separating them. This CDR3 is built from 14 residues. As DNA, the CDR3 is TGTGCCAGCTCACCCGACCGACGTACCGGGGAGCTGTTTTTT. Translation gives CASSPDRRTGELFF.

The chain carries TRBV27 and TRBJ1-1, with 7 positions matching TRBD1. V shed 8 bases, J shed 0 bases, and the junction held 15 bases outside the gene matches. The CDR3 covers 17 residues. The germline V gene encodes CDR1 MNHEY and CDR2 SMNVEV (reference sequence). CDR3 nucleotides: TGTGCCAGCGGACGCCTTTACAGGGGCGCCATGAACACTGAAGCTTTCTTT. Residues: CASGRLYRGAMNTEAFF.

The table lists this clone with a count of one. The chain recombines TRBV5-1 with TRBJ2-1, with 8 bases that match TRBD2. Trimming cost V 4 bases and J 5 bases; bases outside gene matches: 11. There are 16 residues in the CDR3. Germline-derived CDR1 and CDR2 are SGHRS and YFSETQ. The CDR3 protein is CASSQGRLANHNEQFF. The DNA for the CDR3 is TGCGCCAGCAGCCAAGGTCGACTAGCGAACCACAATGAGCAGTTCTTC.

The chain is built from TRBV19 and TRBJ2-1, with 7 bases aligning to TRBD1. This CDR3 contains 14 residues. V lost 4 bases to trimming and J lost 6 bases; unmatched junction nucleotides: 6. Germline lookup yields CDR1 LNHDA and CDR2 SQIVND (reference sequence). CDR3 amino acids: CASSKQGSGNEQFF. The CDR3 nucleotides read TGTGCCAGTAGTAAACAGGGGTCGGGCAATGAGCAGTTCTTC.

The chain links TRBV27 to TRBJ1-2; 7 bases fit TRBD1. Germline V CDR1 and CDR2: MNHEY, SMNVEV (reference sequence). The CDR3 has 15 amino acids. The ends lost 6 bases at V and 3 bases at J; junction bases unmatched: 10. The CDR3 sequence: CASRGGTAQDYGYTF. DNA for the CDR3: TGTGCCAGCAGGGGAGGGACAGCGCAGGACTATGGCTACACCTTC.

V usage is TRBV7-2 and J usage is TRBJ2-2; D is perhaps TRBD1 (6 bases). Germline assignment: CDR1 SGHTA and CDR2 FQGNSA. The CDR3 covers 14 residues. The germline V and J ends were trimmed by 0 bases and 12 bases, with 14 bases remaining between them. The CDR3 bases are TGTGCCAGCAGCTTAGCGGCTGCAGGGGCTAAGCTGTTTTTT. The encoded protein is CASSLAAAGAKLFF.

V usage is TRBV2 and J usage is TRBJ1-5, with 7 nucleotides matching TRBD1. Trimming took 5 bases from V and 4 from J; bases not matched to a gene: 8. The CDR3 sequence is 15 residues long. Germline V lookup: CDR1 SNHLY, CDR2 FYNNEI. CDR3: CASSPNQGVNQPQHF. The CDR3 bases are TGTGCCAGCAGTCCAAACCAGGGGGTAAATCAGCCCCAGCATTTT.

This chain links TRBV5-6 with TRBJ1-2; TRBD1 agrees at 11 bases. J was trimmed by 7 bases and V by 5 bases; bases with no gene match: 7. The CDR3 contains 14 residues. CDR1 and CDR2 (germline): SGHDT, YYEEEE. CDR3 amino acids: CASSDGQGARGYTF. DNA for the CDR3: TGTGCCAGCAGTGACGGACAGGGGGCGCGTGGCTACACCTTC. The full variable domain, in which reference TRBV5-6 and TRBJ1-2 provide the parts outside the CDR3, is DAGVTQSPTHLIKTRGQQVTLRCSPKSGHDTVSWYQQALGQGPQFIFQYYEEEERQRGNFPDRFSGHQFPNYSSELNVNALLLGDSALYLCASSDGQGARGYTFGSGTRLTVV.

The chain carries TRBV6-1 and TRBJ1-3, with D maybe TRBD1 (5 bases). The germline CDR1 and CDR2 sequences are MNHNS and SASEGT. Between the trimmed V and J ends, which lost 8 bases and 0 bases, there was a span of 11 bases. This CDR3 is 14 amino acids long. The DNA for the CDR3 is TGTGCCAGCCTGAGCAGGGACTCTGGAAACACCATATATTTT. This sequence encodes CASLSRDSGNTIYF.

The chain joins TRBV29-1 to TRBJ2-2, with TRBD2 matching over 9 bases. Per germline, CDR1 SQVTM and CDR2 ANQGSEA. The CDR3 has 14 residues. V lost 2 bases, J lost 4 bases, and 2 bases stayed unmatched. Here the CDR3 DNA reads TGCAGCGTTGAATTTAGCGGGAGCACCGGGGAGCTGTTTTTT. Translated: CSVEFSGSTGELFF.

This clone was observed a handful of times. The rearrangement joins TRBV18 to TRBJ2-3, with 7 bases matching TRBD1. The CDR3 has 15 amino acids. The V and J ends lost 5 bases and 3 bases, in that order; junction bases with no gene match: 8. CDR1 is KGHSH, CDR2 LQKENI, per germline. DNA for the CDR3: TGTGCCAGCTCATCAACCCTACAGGGGACAGATACGCAGTATTTT. Translation: CASSSTLQGTDTQYF.

The CDR3, as DNA: TGTGCCAGCTCACCACCGAGGGGTTCGGGCTACACCTTC. Its protein product is CASSPPRGSGYTF. This chain uses TRBV18 with TRBJ1-2, with D perhaps matching TRBD1 (5 bases). Germline CDR1 KGHSH, CDR2 LQKENI. Trimming pared 0 bases from V and 8 bases from J, leaving 10 bases between. This CDR3 has 13 residues.

The V gene is TRBV28, the J gene TRBJ1-1; 8 bases align to TRBD1. V trimming: 4 bases; J trimming: 4 bases; junction bases outside the gene matches: 8. This CDR3 contains 15 residues. The germline gives CDR1 MDHEN, CDR2 SYDVKM. The CDR3 region has the DNA TGTGCCAGCAGTTCGGCAGGGGGCGTGAGCACTGAAGCTTTCTTT. It translates to CASSSAGGVSTEAFF.

In nucleotides, the CDR3 is TGTGCCAGCAGCTTAAGTAGCGGGAGGTACAATGAGCAGTTCTTC. This gives the protein CASSLSSGRYNEQFF. The chain carries TRBV11-3 and TRBJ2-1; 10 nucleotides line up with TRBD2. The CDR3 runs 15 residues. The V segment lost 2 bases and the J segment 4 bases; nucleotides outside the gene matches: 2. Germline CDR1 and CDR2: SGHNT and YENEEA.

V usage is TRBV19 and J usage is TRBJ2-7; TRBD2 matches 13 bases. Unmatched junction bases numbered 13, after V lost 3 bases and J lost 2 bases. CDR3 length: 19 residues. Germline CDR1 LNHDA, CDR2 SQIVND (reference sequence). In DNA form, the CDR3 reads TGTGCCAGTAGTATCTTTGTGACTAGCGGGAGGCCAGACGCCTACGAGCAGTACTTC. This translates into CASSIFVTSGRPDAYEQYF.

The chain has TRBV7-9 and TRBJ2-3; D is possibly TRBD1 or TRBD2 (7 bases each). Germline V gives CDR1 SEHNR, CDR2 FQNEAQ (reference sequence). The CDR3 has 15 residues. Trimming cost V 3 bases and J 4 bases, with 14 bases left between them. CDR3 nucleotide sequence: TGTGCCAGCAGCTTGGGGGGGACAGAACCAGATACGCAGTATTTT. This encodes CASSLGGTEPDTQYF.

The rearrangement uses TRBV4-2 and TRBJ2-3; D is undetermined. V dropped 4 bases and J dropped 0 bases, with 11 bases sitting between them. Germline CDR1 LGHNA, CDR2 YNFKEQ. This CDR3 has 15 amino acids. This CDR3 is CASSLATTSTDTQYF. Written as DNA, the CDR3 is TGTGCCAGCAGCCTGGCCACTACTAGCACAGATACGCAGTATTTT.

This sequence joins TRBV18 and TRBJ1-1; the D is unclear. CDR1 and CDR2 (germline): KGHSH, LQKENI. Trimming left V 6 bases short and J 0 bases short, with 11 bases between. This CDR3 has 14 amino acids. The CDR3 coding sequence is TGTGCCAGCTCGCCAACAGCGTTGAACACTGAAGCTTTCTTT. Translating gives CASSPTALNTEAFF.

The J gene is TRBJ1-4, the V gene TRBV7-3; weak D call: TRBD1 (6 bases). Germline V gene lookup returns CDR1 SGHTA and CDR2 FQGTGA. The length of the CDR3 is 15 residues. The V and J ends lost 5 bases and 3 bases respectively, with 13 bases between them. The CDR3, as DNA: TGTGCCAGCAGCCACCGAGGGGGAGCTAATGAAAAACTGTTTTTT. Translated, it gives CASSHRGGANEKLFF.